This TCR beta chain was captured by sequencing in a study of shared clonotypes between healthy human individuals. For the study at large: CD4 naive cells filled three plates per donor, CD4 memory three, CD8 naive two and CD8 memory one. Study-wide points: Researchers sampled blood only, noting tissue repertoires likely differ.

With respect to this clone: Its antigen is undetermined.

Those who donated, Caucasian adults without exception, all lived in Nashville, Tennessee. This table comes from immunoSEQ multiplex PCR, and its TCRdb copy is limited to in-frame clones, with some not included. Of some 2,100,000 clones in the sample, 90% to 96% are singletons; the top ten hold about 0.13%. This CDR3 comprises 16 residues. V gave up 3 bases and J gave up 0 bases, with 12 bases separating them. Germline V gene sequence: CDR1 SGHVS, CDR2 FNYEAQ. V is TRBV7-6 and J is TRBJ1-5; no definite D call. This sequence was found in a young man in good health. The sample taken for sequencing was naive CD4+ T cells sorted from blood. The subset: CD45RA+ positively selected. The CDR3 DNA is TGTGCCAGCAGCTTGGGAGGACCCTATAGCAATCAGCCCCAGCATTTT. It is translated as CASSLGGPYSNQPQHF.